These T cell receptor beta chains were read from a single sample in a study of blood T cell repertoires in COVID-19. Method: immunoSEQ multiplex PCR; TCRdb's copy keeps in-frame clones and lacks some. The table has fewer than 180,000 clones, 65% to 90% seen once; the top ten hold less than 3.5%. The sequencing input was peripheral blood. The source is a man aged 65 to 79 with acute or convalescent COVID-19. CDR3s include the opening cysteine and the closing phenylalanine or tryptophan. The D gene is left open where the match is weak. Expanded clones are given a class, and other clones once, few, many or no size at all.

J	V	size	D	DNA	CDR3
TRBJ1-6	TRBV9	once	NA	TGTGCCAGCAGCCCCCAGGGGAATTACGGTTCACCCCTCCACTTT	CASSPQGNYGSPLHF
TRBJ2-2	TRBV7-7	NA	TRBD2	TGTGCTAGCAGCTTAGCGGGGGCCCCGAGCACCGGGGAGCTGTTTTTT	CASSLAGAPSTGELFF
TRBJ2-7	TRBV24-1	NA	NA	TGTGCCACCAGTGATGCCGGGACATCAAGCTACGAGCAGTACTTC	CATSDAGTSSYEQYF
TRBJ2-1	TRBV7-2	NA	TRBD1	TGTGCCAGCAGCTTGGACAGGGGCCCCTACAATGAGCAGTTCTTC	CASSLDRGPYNEQFF
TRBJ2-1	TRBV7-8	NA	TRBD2	TGTGCCAGCAGCTTAGGACTCCCGGGACTAGCGGGAGAGGTAGATGAGCAGTTCTTC	CASSLGLPGLAGEVDEQFF
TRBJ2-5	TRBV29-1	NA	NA	TGCAGCGTGCGGCCGGACCAAGAGACCCAGTACTTC	CSVRPDQETQYF
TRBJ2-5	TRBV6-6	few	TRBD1	TGTGCCAGCAGTCGCCGACCGGGACAGGGCCACCAAGAGACCCAGTACTTC	CASSRRPGQGHQETQYF
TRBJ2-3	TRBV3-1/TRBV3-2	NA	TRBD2	TGTGCCAGCAGCCAAGAAAGCGGGGGGGTTTACGATACGCAGTATTTT	CASSQESGGVYDTQYF
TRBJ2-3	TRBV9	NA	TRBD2	TGTGCCAGCAGCGTAAACGGGAGGATCACAGATACGCAGTATTTT	CASSVNGRITDTQYF
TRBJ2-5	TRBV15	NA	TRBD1	TGTGCCACCAGCAGATTTACGACAGGGCAGGAGACCCAGTACTTC	CATSRFTTGQETQYF
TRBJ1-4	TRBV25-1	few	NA	TGTGCCAGCAGTTACCACAGGGATGTCGATGAAAAACTGTTTTTT	CASSYHRDVDEKLFF
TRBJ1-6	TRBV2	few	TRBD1	TGTGCCAGCAGTGGGGGACAGGGGGCTCCGTCATACTCACCCCTCCACTTT	CASSGGQGAPSYSPLHF
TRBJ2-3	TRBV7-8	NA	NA	TGTGCCAGCAGCTCGGACTTCTGGTCTCGTCAAGATACGCAGTATTTT	CASSSDFWSRQDTQYF
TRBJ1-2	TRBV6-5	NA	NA	TGTGCCAGCAGGAAGGGACTCTTCTATGGCTACACCTTC	CASRKGLFYGYTF
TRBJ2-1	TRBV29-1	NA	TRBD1	TGCAGCGTCCGCTTGACAGGGGGTGAGCAGTTCTTC	CSVRLTGGEQFF
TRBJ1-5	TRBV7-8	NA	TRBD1	TGTGCCAGCAGCAAAGGAGACAGGGTCCTTAATCAGCCCCAGCATTTT	CASSKGDRVLNQPQHF
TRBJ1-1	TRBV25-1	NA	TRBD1	TGTGCCAGCAGTGGGGGGACAGGGCTGAACACTGAAGCTTTCTTT	CASSGGTGLNTEAFF
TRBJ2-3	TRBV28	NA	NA	TGTGCCAGCAGTTTATCGGAGGGGAGGCTGTTAGATACGCAGTATTTT	CASSLSEGRLLDTQYF
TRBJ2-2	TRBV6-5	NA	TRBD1	TGTGCCAGCAGTTCGGACAGGCGGCCAGCCGGGGAGCTGTTTTTT	CASSSDRRPAGELFF
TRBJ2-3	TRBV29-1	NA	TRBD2	TGCAGCGTTGTAAGCTTGCGGGAGGCCTCATACACAGATACGCAGTATTTT	CSVVSLREASYTDTQYF
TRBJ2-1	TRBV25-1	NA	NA	TGTGCCAGCAAGGCGGACAGTAGCTCCTACAATGAGCAGTTCTTC	CASKADSSSYNEQFF
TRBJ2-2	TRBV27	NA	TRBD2	TGTGCCACTGCGGGAGGAGGGACCGGGGAGCTGTTTTTT	CATAGGGTGELFF
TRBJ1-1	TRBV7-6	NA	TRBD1	TGTGCCAGCAGCTTAGAGGACAGGGGGCGGAAAGCTTTCTTT	CASSLEDRGRKAFF
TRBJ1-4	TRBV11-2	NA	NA	TGTGCCAGCAGCTTAGACTGGAGTAATGAAAAACTGTTTTTT	CASSLDWSNEKLFF
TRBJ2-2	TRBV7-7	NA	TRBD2	TGTGCTAGCAGCTTTGGAAGCGGGGCGAACACCGGGGAGCTGTTTTTT	CASSFGSGANTGELFF
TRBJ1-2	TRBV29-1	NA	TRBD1	TGCAGCGCCTCACAAGGGGGCTCCTATGGCTACACCTTC	CSASQGGSYGYTF
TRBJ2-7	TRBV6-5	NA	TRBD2	TGTGCCAGCAGCGTAGCGGGAGGGGGCTACGAGCAGTACTTC	CASSVAGGGYEQYF
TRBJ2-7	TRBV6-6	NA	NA	TGTGCCAGCAGTCCTACCCCCTACGAGCAGTACTTC	CASSPTPYEQYF
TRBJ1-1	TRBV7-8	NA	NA	TGTGCCAGCAGCTTAGTTACTACGAACACTGAAGCTTTCTTT	CASSLVTTNTEAFF
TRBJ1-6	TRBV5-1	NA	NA	TGCGCCAGCAGCTTGTCCGGATCAGGTTCACCCCTCCACTTT	CASSLSGSGSPLHF
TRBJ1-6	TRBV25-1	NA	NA	TGTGCCAGCAGAGTCAGCGATAATTCACCCCTCCACTTT	CASRVSDNSPLHF
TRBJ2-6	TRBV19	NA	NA	TGTGCCAGTAGCCCAACAACGATCTCTGGGGCCAACGTCCTGACTTTC	CASSPTTISGANVLTF
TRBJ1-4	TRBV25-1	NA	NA	TGTGCCAGCAGTGAATCGGGACAAGCTAATGAAAAACTGTTTTTT	CASSESGQANEKLFF
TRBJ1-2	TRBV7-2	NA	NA	TGTGCCAGCAGCTCACCCACTCCTGCGCATGGCTACACCTTC	CASSSPTPAHGYTF
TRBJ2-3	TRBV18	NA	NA	TGTGCCAGCTCACCACAGAACAGGGATGATACGCAGTATTTT	CASSPQNRDDTQYF
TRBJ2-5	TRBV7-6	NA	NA	TGTGCCAGCAGCTCCATGTTTTCAGAGACCCAGTACTTC	CASSSMFSETQYF
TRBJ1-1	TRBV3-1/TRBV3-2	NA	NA	TGTGCCAGCAGCCAGGGCTTCTCTGAAGCTTTCTTT	CASSQGFSEAFF
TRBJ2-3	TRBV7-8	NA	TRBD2	TGTGCCAGCAGCCGGGGGAGAGGACTAGCGGGAGGGCTAACAGATACGCAGTATTTT	CASSRGRGLAGGLTDTQYF
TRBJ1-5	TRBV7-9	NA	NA	TGTGCCAGCAGCCTGGACACGATCAATCAGCCCCAGCATTTT	CASSLDTINQPQHF
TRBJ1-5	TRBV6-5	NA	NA	TGTGCCAGCAGTTCCCGGACTGCAAATAATCAGCCCCAGCATTTT	CASSSRTANNQPQHF
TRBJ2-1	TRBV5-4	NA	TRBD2	TGTGCCAGCAGCTTGAGGAGCGGGAGCTCCTACAATGAGCAGTTCTTC	CASSLRSGSSYNEQFF
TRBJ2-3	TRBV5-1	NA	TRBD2	TGCGCCAGCAGCTTGGGCATAGCGGGAGATCTAACAGATACGCAGTATTTT	CASSLGIAGDLTDTQYF
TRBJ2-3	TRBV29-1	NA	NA	TGCAGCGTTCGAGGTACCCACACAGATACGCAGTATTTT	CSVRGTHTDTQYF
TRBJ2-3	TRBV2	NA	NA	TGTGCCAGCACCCCAGGTCCTAGCACAGATACGCAGTATTTT	CASTPGPSTDTQYF
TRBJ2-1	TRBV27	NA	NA	TGTGCCAGCAGTAGCGACCAGAGCTCCTACAATGAGCAGTTCTTC	CASSSDQSSYNEQFF
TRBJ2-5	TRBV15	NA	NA	TGTGCCACCAGCAGAGATTGGAGGGGTGGGGAAGAGACCCAGTACTTC	CATSRDWRGGEETQYF
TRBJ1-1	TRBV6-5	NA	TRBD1	TGTGCCAGCAGTTACAAGACAGGGGGTGGGGACACTGAAGCTTTCTTT	CASSYKTGGGDTEAFF
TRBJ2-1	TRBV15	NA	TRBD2	TGTGCCACCAGCAGAGGAAGCGGGAGGGCTTACAATGAGCAGTTCTTC	CATSRGSGRAYNEQFF